This TCR beta chain was observed in a study of blood T cell repertoires in COVID-19. Looking at the study overall: Acute and convalescent COVID-19 samples came from the United States, Italy and Spain.

TCRdb keeps only in-frame clones here, not all; method: immunoSEQ multiplex PCR. Found here are 130,000 to 150,000 clones, roughly 90% of them singletons; the top ten hold roughly 3.9%. V gave up 2 bases and J gave up 4 bases; unmatched junction bases: 10. Germline assignment: CDR1 WSHSY and CDR2 SAAADI. CDR3 length: 17 amino acids. A case of COVID-19 had been met by exposed participants within 2 weeks before study entry. The chain employs TRBV10-2 and TRBJ1-2; 10 bases align to TRBD1. The sequence was obtained from a woman aged 40 to 50 who had been exposed to COVID-19. Sequencing input: PBMCs or T cells enriched from blood (not recorded which). The DNA of the CDR3 is TGCGCCAGCAGTGAGCCCGGGACAGGGGATATCTTCTATGGCTACACCTTC. Encoded protein: CASSEPGTGDIFYGYTF.